One and the same sample provided the 19 T cell receptor beta chains below, sequenced in a study of cytomegalovirus exposure and HLA in healthy donors. Only in-frame clones appear in the TCRdb table, and some are missing; sequencing was by immunoSEQ multiplex PCR. Among under 200,000 clones listed, roughly 90% were seen once. Sequencing was done on a sample of PBMCs. These receptors came from a woman in her late teens or twenties in good health and CMV-seropositive.

The V and J genes are TRBV7-8 and TRBJ2-1, with a weak D call TRBD2 (5 bases). This CDR3 has 12 residues. The germline V and J ends were trimmed by 4 bases and 9 bases, with 10 bases remaining between them. Germline V gene sequence: CDR1 SGHVS, CDR2 FQNEAQ. The DNA for the CDR3 is TGTGCCAGCAGCTCCTTGGCGGGTGAGCAGTTCTTC. Translated, it gives CASSSLAGEQFF.

The chain is built from TRBV5-6 and TRBJ1-4; no reliable D call. V dropped 0 bases and J dropped 4 bases, with 13 bases sitting between them. The CDR3 has 16 residues. Germline V gene data show CDR1 as SGHDT and CDR2 as YYEEEE. This CDR3 is CASSLARTEINEKLFF. The CDR3, as DNA: TGTGCCAGCAGCTTGGCCAGAACAGAAATTAATGAAAAACTGTTTTTT.

The gene calls are TRBV5-1 and TRBJ2-1, with 10 positions matching TRBD2. There are 15 residues in the CDR3. Looked up from germline, CDR1 is SGHRS and CDR2 is YFSETQ. J lost 2 bases, V lost 4 bases, and 3 bases had no gene match. CDR3 amino acids: CASSLGLATYNEQFF. In DNA form, the CDR3 reads TGCGCCAGCAGCCTGGGACTAGCGACCTACAATGAGCAGTTCTTC.

The rearrangement uses TRBV18 and TRBJ2-3, with D tentatively TRBD1 (7 bases). Trimming pared 3 bases from V and 2 bases from J, leaving 24 bases between. Germline V CDR1 and CDR2: KGHSH, LQKENI. CDR3 length: 19 amino acids. The CDR3 sequence: CASSPSRGLAGGDTDTQYF. The CDR3 nucleotides read TGTGCCAGCTCACCGTCCCGGGGGCTAGCAGGGGGAGACACAGATACGCAGTATTTT.

The chain combines TRBV6-5 with TRBJ2-1; D may be TRBD1 (5 bases). Trimming shortened V by 5 bases and J by 3 bases, and 11 bases separated the two germline ends. This CDR3 spans 14 amino acids. Germline loops: CDR1 MNHEY, CDR2 SVGAGI. The CDR3 region is CASSPDTFYNEQFF. For the CDR3, the DNA is TGTGCCAGCAGTCCGGACACCTTCTACAATGAGCAGTTCTTC.

V and J are TRBV18 and TRBJ2-7, with TRBD1 matching 7 bases. CDR1 and CDR2 from the germline V gene are KGHSH and LQKENI. The CDR3 consists of 15 residues. J gave up 3 bases and V 3 bases, and 8 bases lay outside the gene matches. For the CDR3, the DNA is TGTGCCAGCTCACCTACCCGGGACAGAAACTACGAGCAGTACTTC. Translating it yields CASSPTRDRNYEQYF.

The V gene is TRBV25-1, the J gene TRBJ1-1, with TRBD1 matching over 11 bases. The CDR3 is 18 amino acids. Germline V gene lookup returns CDR1 MGHDK and CDR2 SYGVNS. Trimming cost V 1 base and J 5 bases; bases outside gene matches: 12. In nucleotides, the CDR3 is TGTGCCAGCAGTGAATCTGGGGACAGGGGGAGGCTACCGACTGAAGCTTTCTTT. This codes for CASSESGDRGRLPTEAFF.

The V call is TRBV2, the J call TRBJ2-3; the match to TRBD2 covers 10 bases. This CDR3 spans 13 amino acids. V gave up 8 bases and J gave up 8 bases; unmatched junction bases: 7. Germline loops: CDR1 SNHLY, CDR2 FYNNEI. The CDR3 loop reads CASFRPSGGTQYF. CDR3 bases: TGTGCCAGCTTCCGGCCTAGCGGGGGTACGCAGTATTTT.

The CDR3, as DNA: TGTGCCAGCAGCCTGACTCGACAGGGATATACCTACGAGCAGTACTTC. Protein sequence: CASSLTRQGYTYEQYF. This chain connects TRBV5-5 to TRBJ2-7; 7 bases line up with TRBD1. With 4 bases clipped from V and 2 bases from J, the junction kept 12 bases outside the gene matches. The CDR3 contains 16 residues. From germline, CDR1 is SGHKS and CDR2 YYEKEE (reference sequence).

The chain has TRBV2 and TRBJ2-2; 10 bases fit TRBD2. Germline loops: CDR1 SNHLY, CDR2 FYNNEI. This CDR3 is 15 amino acids long. V shed 7 bases and J 4 bases; nucleotides not matched to a gene: 6. CDR3 loop: CASKASSGSTGELFF. DNA of the CDR3: TGTGCCAGCAAAGCCTCTAGCGGGAGCACCGGGGAGCTGTTTTTT.

The V call is TRBV30, the J call TRBJ1-2, with D possibly being TRBD1 (5 bases). Germline V gene lookup returns CDR1 GTSNPN and CDR2 SVGIG (reference sequence). Trimming took off 2 bases at V and 2 bases at J, with 9 bases between the two ends. CDR3 length equals 13 residues. In nucleotides, the CDR3 is TGTGCCTGGAGTCGGACAACCAACTATGGCTACACCTTC. Encoded protein: CAWSRTTNYGYTF.

The chain links TRBV4-3 to TRBJ2-7, with D maybe TRBD2 (6 bases). V lost 0 bases and J lost 0, with 12 bases in between. Germline lookup yields CDR1 LGHNA and CDR2 YSLEER. This CDR3 region has 16 residues. CDR3 residues: CASSQEFGGSSYEQYF. CDR3 DNA sequence: TGCGCCAGCAGCCAAGAGTTTGGGGGGAGCTCCTACGAGCAGTACTTC.

The V call is TRBV4-2, the J call TRBJ1-5; the D gene is possibly TRBD1 (6 bases). CDR3 length: 16 amino acids. With 1 base removed from V and 10 bases from J, the gap between germline ends came to 20 bases. From germline, CDR1 is LGHNA and CDR2 YNFKEQ. The CDR3 loop reads CASSQGVGQGIGPQHF. CDR3 DNA: TGTGCCAGCAGCCAAGGGGTGGGCCAGGGGATTGGTCCCCAGCATTTT.

This sequence joins TRBV28 and TRBJ1-1; D might be TRBD1 (6 bases). Deletions cut 5 bases from V and 1 base from J, with 14 bases between. Germline values: CDR1 MDHEN, CDR2 SYDVKM. This CDR3 comprises 15 residues. The CDR3 DNA sequence: TGTGCCAGCAGTCCCTCCTCGACAGGGAACACTGAAGCTTTCTTT. It codes for CASSPSSTGNTEAFF.

This chain links TRBV27 with TRBJ2-1, with TRBD1 identical over 8 bases. CDR3 length: 16 amino acids. V was clipped by 3 bases and J by 0 bases; unmatched bases: 4. Germline V gene sequence: CDR1 MNHEY, CDR2 SMNVEV (reference sequence). In DNA, the CDR3 is TGTGCCAGCAGTTTGGACAGGGCCCCCTCCTACAATGAGCAGTTCTTC. As protein: CASSLDRAPSYNEQFF.

The chain combines TRBV28 with TRBJ1-5; 7 bases match TRBD1. With V trimmed by 4 bases and J by 2 bases, 5 bases remained unmatched. The CDR3 has 15 residues. Looked up from germline, CDR1 is MDHEN and CDR2 is SYDVKM. Written as DNA, the CDR3 is TGTGCCAGCAGTTCGACAGGGTCGGGCAATCAGCCCCAGCATTTT. It is translated as CASSSTGSGNQPQHF.

V is TRBV5-1 and J is TRBJ2-1; 15 nucleotides line up with TRBD2. Per germline, CDR1 SGHRS and CDR2 YFSETQ. The CDR3 covers 21 residues. Trimming removed 4 bases from V and 0 bases from J; junction bases left unmatched: 14. Here the CDR3 reads CASSQDSWGLAGGSSYNEQFF. CDR3 sequence (DNA): TGCGCCAGCAGCCAAGACTCGTGGGGACTAGCGGGAGGAAGCTCCTACAATGAGCAGTTCTTC.

V usage is TRBV7-9 and J usage is TRBJ2-2; TRBD1 matches 8 bases. Looked up from germline, CDR1 is SEHNR and CDR2 is FQNEAQ (reference sequence). The junction had 4 bases not matched to a gene; V was cut back by 5 bases and J by 5 bases. The CDR3 runs 14 residues. The CDR3 DNA reads as TGTGCCAGCAGCGTGGGACAGGTAACCGGGGAGCTGTTTTTT. This gives the protein CASSVGQVTGELFF.

CDR3 region: CAWSPQDRDLYGYTF. DNA for the CDR3: TGTGCCTGGAGTCCACAGGACAGGGACCTTTATGGCTACACCTTC. This chain uses TRBV30 with TRBJ1-2; TRBD1 agrees at 8 bases. The CDR3 is made up of 15 amino acids. With 2 bases clipped from V and 5 bases from J, the junction kept 10 bases outside the gene matches. CDR1 is GTSNPN and CDR2 is SVGIG in the germline V gene (reference sequence).